Included here is one T cell receptor (beta chain) sequence, with context. As yet, its antigen is unknown. The entry originates in a study of vaccination and CD4 T cells after COVID-19. Study-wide findings and caveats: In convalescent patients, 304 of 307 vaccine-specific clones were mono-reactive for SARS-CoV-2 spike.

Sequencing of the DNA from cultured CD4+ T cells was carried out with the Oncomine TCR Beta short-read assay. TCRdb processed the PCR reads anew with MiXCR; each CDR3 protein has one entry. The sample records about 12,000 distinct CDR3 sequences, 45% being singletons. Treatment specified: roughly ten-day PBMC culture with coronavirus spike peptide pools or control peptides (ViraFEST assay). Sequences were derived from cultured CD4+ T cells from blood, sampled after SARS-CoV-2 vaccination. This sequence originates from a human donor with COVID-19.

In DNA, the CDR3 is TGTGCCAGCAGGGGCTCGGGCTATGGCTACACCTTC. Amino acids: CASRGSGYGYTF. The chain is built from TRBV6-2 or TRBV6-3 and TRBJ1-2; D gene uncertain. The V gene lost 6 bases and the J gene lost 4 bases, with 9 bases spanning the gap. The V gene's germline CDR1 is MNHEY and CDR2 SVGEGT. This CDR3 is built from 12 residues.